This TCR beta chain emerged from a study of response to subunit inactivated influenza vaccine (dated by TCRdb to between 2017 and 2018). Background for the entire study: Deep quantitative T cell receptor repertoire profiling was used in the study to track responses to a trivalent subunit inactivated influenza vaccine. Study-level results and caveats: It was suggested by the authors that each seasonal influenza vaccination may recruit only a limited number of new T cells.

Receptor amplification or capture employed RT-PCR. Sequencing used an Illumina HiSeq 2500. TCRdb's own reprocessing of the public reads used fastp at Q25 and MiXCR and kept productive beta chains. Entries that share a CDR3 protein sequence are merged under the most common genes and DNA. This sample lists more than 700,000 distinct CDR3 sequences; about 20% were detected once. Around 9.6% of the sample lies in the top ten. Unmatched junction bases come to 10, with V trimmed by 0 bases and J by 6 bases. The cysteine opens and the phenylalanine closes a CDR3 of 16 amino acids. Only the CDR3 part of the read is kept: 48 bases, read in frame from the first base. CDR1 is given as SGHRS and CDR2 as YFSETQ, both from the germline V gene. Regarding this clonotype: The antigen this receptor binds is unknown. No base qualities exist here, and no much larger clone lies one base off it.

Sequencing used PBMCs from blood, obtained 5 days after vaccination. This chain is built from TRBV5-1 and TRBJ2-3, with TRBD1 identical over 7 junction bases. The receptor was isolated from a man in his fifties or sixties who received an inactivated influenza vaccine. Donor details come from another sample of the same person, matched by shared clones. The DNA sequence is given as TGCGCCAGCAGCTTGGTTGTAGGGGGCAGTTGGGATACGCAGTATTTT. It translates as CASSLVVGGSWDTQYF.